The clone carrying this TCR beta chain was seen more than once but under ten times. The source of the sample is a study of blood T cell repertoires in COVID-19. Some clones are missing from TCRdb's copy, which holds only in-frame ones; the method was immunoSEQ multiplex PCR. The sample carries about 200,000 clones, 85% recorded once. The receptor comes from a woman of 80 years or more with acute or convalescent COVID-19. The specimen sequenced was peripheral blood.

CDR3 DNA: TGTGCCAGCAGCCAAGTCAACGGGAACACTGAAGCTTTCTTT. Its protein is CASSQVNGNTEAFF. This chain joins TRBV14 and TRBJ1-1; D ambiguous. The V end was cut by 1 base, the J end by 1 base, with 7 bases between. CDR1 is SGHDN and CDR2 is FVKESK in the germline V gene. The CDR3 is 14 amino acids.